This T cell receptor beta chain was sequenced in a study of CD8 T cells in ankylosing spondylitis. Findings and caveats of the study: It was reported that disease-linked clones were significantly enriched in matched ankylosing spondylitis synovial fluid. In ankylosing spondylitis blood, a motif of seven to nine highly homologous TCR beta variants appeared characteristic. Reactive arthritis synovial fluid and blood were previously reported to contain some motif variants.

The table lists this clonotype with many counts. The antigen is not known. The V and J ends lost 4 bases and 6 bases, in that order; junction bases with no gene match: 9. The CDR3 runs 14 residues. The germline gives CDR1 DFQATT, CDR2 SNEGSKA (reference sequence). MiXCR, run by TCRdb on the 5' RACE reads, gives a single entry per CDR3 protein. This sample has 250,000 to 350,000 distinct CDR3 sequences, with approximately 8.2% found just once. The chain employs TRBV20-1 and TRBJ2-7; 10 nucleotides match TRBD2. This receptor was taken from a male donor with ankylosing spondylitis. Sequenced material: blood, either unsorted or a sorted T cell fraction (not recorded which). The DNA for the CDR3 is TGCAGTGCTAAAGCGGGAGGGACGATACGCGAGCAGTACTTC. This sequence encodes CSAKAGGTIREQYF.